Each of the 19 T cell receptor beta chains below was sequenced from the same sample in a study of T cell responses to AZD1222 COVID-19 vaccine. The assay was immunoSEQ multiplex PCR, and TCRdb's table has in-frame clones only and misses some. This sample has around 120,000 clones; roughly 88% occur once, and the top ten carry approximately 6.6%. The sample was peripheral blood, taken on day 0 of AZD1222 vaccination. The source of these receptors is an adult in good health.

The chain carries TRBV2 and TRBJ1-1; possible D gene TRBD1, 5 bases. The CDR3 runs 14 residues. Deletions cut 0 bases from V and 10 bases from J, with 15 bases between. Germline loops: CDR1 SNHLY, CDR2 FYNNEI. CDR3 DNA sequence: TGTGCCAGCAGTGAAGCGCTTGGGGGGACGGGAGCTTTCTTT. Its protein product is CASSEALGGTGAFF.

The chain links TRBV11-3 to TRBJ1-1; maybe TRBD1 (5 bases). V gave up 8 bases and J gave up 1 base, with 14 bases separating them. The CDR3 has 14 amino acids. CDR1 SGHNT and CDR2 YENEEA come from the germline V gene. Here the CDR3 reads CASGTRGGNTEAFF. Written as DNA, the CDR3 is TGTGCCAGCGGGACCCGGGGGGGGAACACTGAAGCTTTCTTT.

The chain recombines TRBV5-1 with TRBJ2-5; TRBD2 agrees at 7 bases. Per the germline V gene, CDR1 is SGHRS and CDR2 is YFSETQ. With 4 bases clipped from V and 3 bases from J, the junction kept 9 bases outside the gene matches. This CDR3 region has 15 residues. The CDR3 is CASSPRGDPEETQYF. CDR3 bases: TGCGCCAGCAGCCCCCGGGGGGACCCTGAAGAGACCCAGTACTTC.

This clone has more than one count but fewer than ten. The V call is TRBV12-3 or TRBV12-4, the J call TRBJ1-2; D gene uncertain. Trimming took 3 bases from V and 8 from J, leaving 10 bases between them. This CDR3 spans 12 amino acids. In DNA, the CDR3 is TGTGCCAGCAGTTTTTCCGCTAGGGGCTACACCTTC. Protein: CASSFSARGYTF.

The gene calls are TRBV2 and TRBJ2-1; D may be TRBD1 or TRBD2 (6 bases each). The CDR3 extends over 15 amino acids. Germline lookup yields CDR1 SNHLY and CDR2 FYNNEI. The V end was cut by 0 bases, the J end by 7 bases, with 13 bases between. The CDR3 spells CASSEAGGGWNEQFF. In DNA, the CDR3 is TGTGCCAGCAGTGAAGCGGGGGGCGGGTGGAATGAGCAGTTCTTC.

This rearrangement joins TRBV18 to TRBJ1-2; D might be TRBD1 (6 bases). Germline CDR1 and CDR2: KGHSH and LQKENI. This CDR3 region has 16 residues. With 2 bases removed from V and 4 bases from J, the gap between germline ends came to 17 bases. CDR3 region: CASSPEGGGPFYGYTF. The CDR3, as DNA: TGTGCCAGCTCACCAGAAGGCGGGGGGCCCTTCTATGGCTACACCTTC.

The chain couples TRBV7-8 to TRBJ2-3; D gene unclear. CDR1 SGHVS and CDR2 FQNEAQ come from the germline V gene. Trimming stripped 1 base from V and 3 bases from J, with 11 bases between. The CDR3 spans 15 residues. The CDR3 sequence is CASSLGPTGTDTQYF. In DNA, the CDR3 is TGTGCCAGCAGCTTAGGGCCGACTGGTACAGATACGCAGTATTTT.

This chain links TRBV6-2 or TRBV6-3 with TRBJ2-7, with D hard to call. The ends were cut back, 3 bases at V and 0 bases at J, with 12 bases in the middle. The CDR3 covers 15 residues. The germline gives CDR1 MNHEY, CDR2 SVGEGT. CDR3 loop: CASSYWFATSYEQYF. CDR3 coding DNA: TGTGCCAGCAGTTATTGGTTTGCCACCTCCTACGAGCAGTACTTC.

This chain connects TRBV6-1 to TRBJ1-2, with 11 bases fitting TRBD1. Per germline, CDR1 MNHNS and CDR2 SASEGT. The CDR3 is 15 amino acids. Unmatched junction bases numbered 7, after V lost 2 bases and J lost 8 bases. In DNA, the CDR3 is TGTGCCAGCAGTGAAAGTCCCGGGACAGGGGGAGGCTACACCTTC. Encoded protein: CASSESPGTGGGYTF.

This clone has only one observation. The chain joins TRBV21-1 to TRBJ1-4; the D call in the table, TRBD1, was not verified against the DNA. TRBV21-1 is a known pseudogene. The length of the CDR3 is 15 residues. The CDR3 sequence is CASIITRGEGEKLFF. CDR3 DNA: TGTGCCAGCATCATAACCAGGGGCGAAGGTGAAAAACTGTTTTTT.

V and J are TRBV4-1 and TRBJ1-2; no firm D call. This CDR3 is built from 16 residues. Germline V lookup: CDR1 MGHRA, CDR2 YSYEKL. The germline V and J ends were trimmed by 8 bases and 8 bases, with 27 bases remaining between them. The CDR3 region is CASGPGTRGDPAGYTF. The CDR3 coding sequence is TGCGCCAGCGGCCCGGGCACGCGGGGTGATCCCGCCGGCTACACCTTC.

This clone was observed a single time. The genes are TRBV15 and TRBJ1-4; D gene uncertain. CDR3 length: 13 residues. Germline V gives CDR1 LNHNV, CDR2 YYDKDF (reference sequence). V lost 3 bases and J lost 6, with 8 bases in between. DNA of the CDR3: TGTGCCACCAGCAGGACCCGAGATGAAAAACTGTTTTTT. Translated: CATSRTRDEKLFF.

The rearrangement joins TRBV30 to TRBJ2-2; D is possibly TRBD1 or TRBD2 (6 bases each). Germline assignment: CDR1 GTSNPN and CDR2 SVGIG (reference sequence). The CDR3 extends over 15 amino acids. Deletions cut 4 bases from V and 3 bases from J, with 15 bases between. The CDR3 region is CAWTKGGLDTGELFF. CDR3 coding DNA: TGTGCCTGGACCAAGGGGGGTTTGGACACCGGGGAGCTGTTTTTT.

J is TRBJ2-1 and V is TRBV7-2; D remains unclear. The CDR3 is 13 amino acids. V was trimmed by 5 bases and J by 6 bases, leaving 11 bases between them. Germline-derived CDR1 and CDR2 are SGHTA and FQGNSA. CDR3 bases: TGTGCCAGCAGCCCCGGCCTTCCCAATGAGCAGTTCTTC. It specifies CASSPGLPNEQFF.

The count of this clone is one. The chain links TRBV29-1 to TRBJ2-7, with 8 bases that match TRBD1. CDR1 SQVTM and CDR2 ANQGSEA come from the germline V gene. CDR3 length: 14 amino acids. The V and J ends lost 2 bases and 2 bases, in that order; junction bases with no gene match: 5. As DNA, the CDR3 is TGCAGCGTTGAATGGGCAGGGGGCGCCTACGAGCAGTACTTC. This sequence encodes CSVEWAGGAYEQYF.

The rearrangement uses TRBV6-6 and TRBJ1-5; D possibly corresponds to TRBD1 (6 bases). The CDR3 has 16 residues. V was trimmed by 2 bases and J by 1 base, leaving 12 bases between them. Germline lookup yields CDR1 MNHNY and CDR2 SVGAGI (reference sequence). The chain's CDR3 is CASSYGGSRSNQPQHF. The CDR3 nucleotides read TGTGCCAGCAGTTACGGGGGCTCAAGGAGCAATCAGCCCCAGCATTTT.

The chain employs TRBV28 and TRBJ1-6; 8 bases map to TRBD1. Germline lookup yields CDR1 MDHEN and CDR2 SYDVKM. The CDR3 loop spans 15 amino acids. After removal of 5 bases from V and 6 bases from J, the junction contained 6 bases not matched to a gene. DNA for the CDR3: TGTGCCAGCAGTCCCAGACAGGGGAGTAATTCACCCCTCCACTTT. Translated, it gives CASSPRQGSNSPLHF.

This clone was found a few times. This chain uses TRBV7-2 with TRBJ2-3; TRBD2 aligns across 7 bases. The length of the CDR3 is 18 residues. The junction had 12 bases not matched to a gene; V was cut back by 3 bases and J by 0 bases. Per the germline V gene, CDR1 is SGHTA and CDR2 is FQGNSA. The CDR3 protein is CASSLIPAGLPSTDTQYF. CDR3 bases: TGTGCCAGCAGCTTGATCCCAGCGGGGTTACCTAGCACAGATACGCAGTATTTT.

This clone was found once. The chain combines TRBV5-1 with TRBJ2-5, with TRBD2 identical over 8 bases. CDR3 size: 14 residues. CDR1 is SGHRS and CDR2 is YFSETQ in the germline V gene. The ends lost 2 bases at V and 4 bases at J; junction bases unmatched: 4. This CDR3 is CASSFAGLGETQYF. The CDR3 DNA reads as TGCGCCAGCAGCTTTGCGGGACTAGGAGAGACCCAGTACTTC.